This TCR beta chain is drawn from a study of CD8 T cells in ankylosing spondylitis. Germline trimming cut 11 bases from V and 7 bases from J; bases unmatched to any gene: 6. There are 13 residues in the CDR3. Germline V lookup: CDR1 MNHNS, CDR2 SASEGT. In TCRdb, the 5' RACE reads were re-called with MiXCR into one record per CDR3 protein. Found here are 250,000 to 350,000 distinct CDR3 sequences, 20% of them singletons; the top ten hold around 7.8%. This clonotype has more than one count but fewer than ten. This TCR came from a male donor with ankylosing spondylitis or in good health (not recorded which). The chain uses TRBV6-1 and TRBJ2-2; 11 bases match TRBD2. Sequenced sample: blood, either unsorted or a sorted T cell fraction (not recorded which). The CDR3 DNA follows: TGTGCCGGAAGAGGACTAGCGGGCGGGGAGCTGTTTTTT. It codes for CAGRGLAGGELFF.